This passage covers 16 T cell receptor beta chains from one sample sequenced in a study of T cells after yellow fever vaccination. A single record per CDR3 protein comes from TCRdb applying MiXCR to the 5' RACE reads. This table has tens of thousands of distinct CDR3 sequences, 5.5% to 8% appearing once. Sequencing was performed on PBMCs, either bulk or a sorted T-cell subset (CD4+, CD8+, memory, or dextramer-sorted; not recorded which), taken on the day of the yellow fever booster vaccination. These receptors all stem from a man aged 30-40 years who received the YFV17D yellow fever vaccine.

This clonotype was counted many times. The chain carries TRBV27 and TRBJ2-5; no firm D call. Germline CDR1 and CDR2: MNHEY and SMNVEV (reference sequence). The CDR3 has 16 residues. Trimming stripped 4 bases from V and 4 bases from J, with 19 bases between. CDR3 loop: CASSSLPGVTVETQYF. The DNA of the CDR3 is TGTGCCAGCAGTTCCCTCCCTGGGGTTACGGTAGAGACCCAGTACTTC.

This clonotype was observed many times. This sequence joins TRBV29-1 and TRBJ2-1, with D perhaps TRBD2 (6 bases). The V end was cut by 6 bases, the J end by 8 bases, with 20 bases between. The germline V gene has CDR1 SQVTM and CDR2 ANQGSEA. The CDR3 is made up of 14 amino acids. CDR3 DNA sequence: TGCAGCGTCGCCGGACTATCCATCCACGATGAGCAGTTCTTC. It specifies CSVAGLSIHDEQFF.

This clonotype was counted at least ten times. The genes are TRBV29-1 and TRBJ1-2, with 8 bases that match TRBD1. The CDR3 spans 13 residues. CDR1 and CDR2 from the germline V gene are SQVTM and ANQGSEA. Trimming cost V 4 bases and J 4 bases; bases outside gene matches: 5. DNA for the CDR3: TGCAGCGTTGGTGGGACAGGAACCTATGGCTACACCTTC. Amino acids: CSVGGTGTYGYTF.

Many counts were recorded for this clonotype. The rearrangement links TRBV20-1 to TRBJ2-1; possibly TRBD2 for D (6 bases). The germline V gene has CDR1 DFQATT and CDR2 SNEGSKA (reference sequence). The CDR3 has 14 residues. V lost 6 bases and J 8 bases, leaving 20 bases between the germline ends. The CDR3 reads CSAMRDEGLYEQFF. CDR3 bases: TGCAGTGCCATGCGGGACGAAGGCCTTTATGAGCAGTTCTTC.

V gene TRBV20-1 combines with J gene TRBJ2-7; TRBD1 matches 8 bases. CDR1 and CDR2 (germline): DFQATT, SNEGSKA (reference sequence). This CDR3 spans 13 amino acids. The junction had 12 bases not matched to a gene; V was cut back by 6 bases and J by 8 bases. This CDR3 is CSADRVVESQQYF. CDR3 in DNA: TGCAGTGCGGACAGGGTGGTCGAAAGTCAGCAGTACTTC.

The table lists this clonotype with many counts. The chain couples TRBV20-1 to TRBJ2-7; the D is unclear. CDR3 length equals 14 residues. V lost 0 bases and J lost 5, with 14 bases in between. Germline V gives CDR1 DFQATT, CDR2 SNEGSKA (reference sequence). The CDR3 loop reads CSARDQLRFDEQYF. The CDR3 DNA is TGCAGTGCTAGAGATCAATTAAGATTTGACGAGCAGTACTTC.

This clonotype was observed at least ten times. The junction departs from the called germline gene at one end, perhaps through a read error. The chain couples TRBV20-1 to TRBJ1-1, with D uncertain. The CDR3 has 8 amino acids. Germline CDR1 reads DFQATT; CDR2 reads SNEGSKA (reference sequence). CDR3 in DNA: TGCAGTGCCAACAAGGCGCTCTTT. This gives the protein CSANKALF.

This chain connects TRBV20-1 to TRBJ2-4; TRBD1 might be the D (6 bases). Looked up from germline, CDR1 is DFQATT and CDR2 is SNEGSKA (reference sequence). The CDR3 contains 11 residues. The V gene lost 6 bases and the J gene lost 8 bases, with 11 bases spanning the gap. CDR3 region: CSAGQKDIQYF. The CDR3, as DNA: TGCAGTGCCGGACAGAAAGACATTCAGTACTTC.

This clonotype was recorded a few times. V and J are TRBV5-6 and TRBJ2-2; D unresolved. CDR1 and CDR2 (germline): SGHDT, YYEEEE. The CDR3 is 15 residues long. The ends were cut back, 4 bases at V and 1 base at J, with 11 bases in the middle. CDR3 region: CASSLGRLNTGELFF. In DNA, the CDR3 is TGTGCCAGCAGCCTAGGGCGATTGAACACCGGGGAGCTGTTTTTT.

This clonotype was counted only a few times. The CDR3 DNA reads TGTGCCACCAGCGGAGCGGGGCCCACAGATACGCAGTATTTT. Translating gives CATSGAGPTDTQYF. The chain carries TRBV15 and TRBJ2-3; 7 positions match TRBD2. The V and J ends lost 5 bases and 2 bases, in that order; junction bases with no gene match: 4. This CDR3 is 14 amino acids long. Germline lookup yields CDR1 LNHNV and CDR2 YYDKDF (reference sequence).

This clonotype was seen at least ten times. The J gene is TRBJ2-1, the V gene TRBV7-8; 12 bases line up with TRBD2. The CDR3 has 15 residues. CDR1 SGHVS and CDR2 FQNEAQ come from the germline V gene. V was pared by 5 bases and J by 8 bases, with 7 bases of the junction left unmatched. The CDR3 nucleotides are TGTGCCAGCAGCCCCGGACTAGCGGGAATCCATGAGCAGTTCTTC. Its translation is CASSPGLAGIHEQFF.

This clonotype was seen many times. V usage is TRBV6-5 and J usage is TRBJ2-1, with 9 bases that match TRBD1. Trimming cost V 7 bases and J 5 bases; bases outside gene matches: 6. The CDR3 covers 14 residues. CDR1 and CDR2 (germline): MNHEY, SVGAGI. DNA for the CDR3: TGTGCCAGCAACCGGGACAGGGTTAACAATGAGCAGTTCTTC. Its translation: CASNRDRVNNEQFF.

This sequence joins TRBV15 and TRBJ2-5; D gene ambiguous. Trimming removed 0 bases from V and 2 bases from J, with 13 bases in between. Germline V CDR1 and CDR2: LNHNV, YYDKDF (reference sequence). The CDR3 extends over 16 amino acids. DNA of the CDR3: TGTGCCACCAGCAGAGAACTGGGCGGCAGGCAAGAGACCCAGTACTTC. Amino acids: CATSRELGGRQETQYF.

This clonotype was seen ten or more times. The chain employs TRBV27 and TRBJ2-3; no clear D gene. This CDR3 has 12 residues. V was cut by 6 bases and J by 6 bases, with 10 bases left in between. Germline-derived CDR1 and CDR2 are MNHEY and SMNVEV (reference sequence). The CDR3 spells CASRARMDTQYF. The CDR3 bases are TGTGCCAGCAGGGCTAGGATGGATACGCAGTATTTT.

This clonotype was observed at least ten times. The V and J genes are TRBV7-2 and TRBJ1-1; 8 bases agree with TRBD1. This CDR3 spans 15 amino acids. J lost 11 bases, V lost 2 bases, and 13 bases had no gene match. CDR1 and CDR2 from the germline V gene are SGHTA and FQGNSA. The CDR3 DNA reads TGTGCCAGCAGCTTATTCTTAGCCGGGACAGGTGAGGCTTTCTTT. Its translation is CASSLFLAGTGEAFF.

This clonotype occurred many times. The chain links TRBV28 to TRBJ2-7; 8 bases line up with TRBD1. The V gene end was trimmed by 5 bases and the J gene end by 4 bases; junction bases not matched to a gene: 4. The CDR3 loop spans 13 amino acids. CDR1 and CDR2 from the germline V gene are MDHEN and SYDVKM. CDR3 sequence: CASSRQGYYEQYF. In DNA, the CDR3 is TGTGCCAGCAGTCGACAGGGGTATTACGAGCAGTACTTC. Full variable domain (rest looked up from reference TRBV28 and TRBJ2-7): DVKVTQSSRYLVKRTGEKVFLECVQDMDHENMFWYRQDPGLGLRLIYFSYDVKMKEKGDIPEGYSVSREKKERFSLILESASTNQTSMYLCASSRQGYYEQYFGPGTRLTVT.